This note documents a single T cell receptor beta chain sequence. Its cognate antigen is unknown. The germline V gene has CDR1 MGHRA and CDR2 YSYEKL. The CDR3 is made up of 15 amino acids. With 3 bases clipped from V and 3 bases from J, the junction kept 2 bases outside the gene matches. The sample comes from a study of OX40 agonist ivuxolimab in advanced cancers. Method: immunoSEQ multiplex PCR; TCRdb's copy keeps in-frame clones and lacks some. The data contain about 73,000 clones, about 89% of them singletons. Notes on the study in general: The antigens recognized by the expanded peripheral T cells, that is their antigen specificity, were not determined. At 0.1 to 3.0 mg/kg and by week 6, CD4+ and CD8+ T cells in the blood had expanded clonally.

This TCR derives from an adult with an advanced solid tumor such as melanoma, head and neck, liver or kidney cancer. Material: CD4+ or CD8+ T cells sorted from blood, obtained in a trial of the OX40 agonist ivuxolimab. The rearrangement joins TRBV4-1 to TRBJ1-3; 10 nucleotides align to TRBD1. DNA of the CDR3: TGCGCCAGCAGCCAGACAGGGGGCGTTGGAAACACCATATATTTT. This translates into CASSQTGGVGNTIYF.